These T cell receptor beta chains were read from a single sample in a study of beta chain features in type 1 diabetes. TCRdb's copy holds only in-frame clones and misses some; the assay was immunoSEQ multiplex PCR. This sample has around 310,000 clones; 9.5% to 12% occur once, and the top ten carry roughly 0.014%. Sequenced input: naive CD4+ T cells from blood. The receptors stem from a woman in her twenties or thirties in good health. Each CDR3 is given with its conserved first and last residue. D genes are given only for firm matches. Some rows have no size entry. The others give once, few or many, or a class for an expanded clone.

>TRBV18|TRBJ1-1|TRBD1|few
CASSPGQGANTEAFF
TGTGCCAGCTCACCTGGACAGGGAGCGAACACTGAAGCTTTCTTT
>TRBV4-3|TRBJ2-1|TRBD2|.
CASSQVKASGTYNEQFF
TGCGCCAGCAGCCAAGTTAAGGCTAGCGGCACCTACAATGAGCAGTTCTTC
>TRBV29-1|TRBJ2-3|TRBD2|.
CSVDGPASGGTDTQYF
TGCAGCGTTGATGGTCCGGCTAGCGGGGGGACAGATACGCAGTATTTT
>TRBV28|TRBJ2-7|TRBD1|.
CASSLAPGQGYEQYF
TGTGCCAGCAGTCTTGCCCCGGGACAGGGCTACGAGCAGTACTTC
>TRBV28|TRBJ2-3|.|.
CASTPGADTQYF
TGTGCCAGCACACCCGGGGCAGATACGCAGTATTTT
>TRBV7-2|TRBJ2-7|TRBD2|few
CASRPGLAETYEQYF
TGTGCCAGCAGACCCGGGCTAGCGGAAACCTACGAGCAGTACTTC
>TRBV5-4|TRBJ2-7|TRBD2|.
CASTRRASGSYEQYF
TGTGCCAGTACTCGGCGGGCTAGCGGCTCCTACGAGCAGTACTTC
>TRBV4-3|TRBJ2-1|.|.
CASSLMGATYNEQFF
TGCGCCAGCAGCCTCATGGGGGCTACCTACAATGAGCAGTTCTTC
>TRBV4-3|TRBJ1-2|.|few
CASSQEMASPGANYGYTF
TGCGCCAGCAGCCAAGAGATGGCTTCTCCAGGGGCCAACTATGGCTACACCTTC
>TRBV5-4|TRBJ2-7|TRBD2|few
CASSMPLAGVYEQYF
TGTGCCAGCAGCATGCCACTAGCGGGAGTGTACGAGCAGTACTTC
>TRBV15|TRBJ1-1|TRBD1|.
CATSKRTGVTWMYTEAFF
TGTGCCACCAGCAAAAGGACAGGGGTGACCTGGATGTACACTGAAGCTTTCTTT